The T cell receptor beta chain under discussion was sequenced for a study of cytomegalovirus exposure and HLA in healthy donors. In the study overall: A subsequent analysis reported that the 110 or so validation repertoires were produced on the same platform that had also been used for the 500 to 700 first-cohort repertoires.

Germline V gene data show CDR1 as MGHRA and CDR2 as YSYEKL. The CDR3 has 15 residues. The V gene end was trimmed by 6 bases and the J gene end by 0 bases; junction bases not matched to a gene: 7. Broader study findings: The study found most TCR sequences rare, yet found some public TCRs in many donors. For cytomegalovirus status, the classifier reportedly gave diagnoses with high specificity and sensitivity.

The table came from immunoSEQ multiplex PCR; TCRdb's copy has only in-frame clones and leaves some out. The sample shows around 250,000 clones, around 91% of them seen only once. Concerning this clone itself: Its antigen is undetermined.

The TCR was taken from a woman aged 18-29 years in good health and CMV-seronegative. Sequencing was done on a sample of PBMCs. V gene TRBV4-1 combines with J gene TRBJ1-1, with TRBD1 identical over 7 bases. CDR3 sequence reads: CASRRQGTLNTEAFF. The CDR3 DNA reads TGCGCCAGCAGACGACAGGGAACTCTGAACACTGAAGCTTTCTTT.